These 27 T cell receptor beta chains came from one sample sequenced in a study of T cell responses to AZD1222 COVID-19 vaccine. TCRdb keeps only in-frame clones here, not all; method: immunoSEQ multiplex PCR. The sample includes roughly 150,000 clones, about 90% of them seen just once. Sample: peripheral blood, taken 28 days after the second AZD1222 dose. Source of these receptors: an adult who received the AZD1222 COVID-19 vaccine.

The rearrangement joins TRBV30 to TRBJ1-2; the D is unclear. With 2 bases removed from V and 1 base from J, the gap between germline ends came to 11 bases. Germline V gene sequence: CDR1 GTSNPN, CDR2 SVGIG (reference sequence). The CDR3 has 14 residues. CDR3 amino acids: CAWSPSGFNYGYTF. CDR3 nucleotide sequence: TGTGCCTGGAGTCCCTCCGGTTTTAACTATGGCTACACCTTC. Together with reference TRBV30 and TRBJ1-2, the CDR3 gives the full variable domain: SQTIHQWPATLVQPVGSPLSLECTVEGTSNPNLYWYRQAAGRGLQLLFYSVGIGQISSEVPQNLSASRPQDRQFILSSKKLLLSDSGFYLCAWSPSGFNYGYTFGSGTRLTVV.

The rearrangement links TRBV5-1 to TRBJ2-7; 8 bases fit TRBD1. Germline assignment: CDR1 SGHRS and CDR2 YFSETQ. The CDR3 consists of 15 residues. V shed 4 bases and J 3 bases; nucleotides not matched to a gene: 9. The CDR3 sequence is CASSPYRGMGYEQYF. DNA of the CDR3: TGCGCCAGCAGCCCGTACAGGGGGATGGGCTACGAGCAGTACTTC.

The chain combines TRBV2 with TRBJ1-3, with 9 nucleotides matching TRBD1. Germline V gives CDR1 SNHLY, CDR2 FYNNEI. The trim removed 8 bases at V and 0 bases at J, leaving 8 bases unmatched. The CDR3 is made up of 16 amino acids. This CDR3 reads CASGWDRAFSGNTIYF. Written as DNA, the CDR3 is TGTGCCAGCGGTTGGGACAGGGCCTTCTCTGGAAACACCATATATTTT. Using reference TRBV2 and TRBJ1-3 for the parts outside the CDR3, the full variable domain is EPEVTQTPSHQVTQMGQEVILRCVPISNHLYFYWYRQILGQKVEFLVSFYNNEISEKSEIFDDQFSVERPDGSNFTLKIRSTKLEDSAMYFCASGWDRAFSGNTIYFGEGSWLTVV.

V and J are TRBV3-1 (or the pseudogene TRBV3-2) and TRBJ1-3; D call uncertain. V lost 5 bases and J lost 0, with 8 bases in between. The length of the CDR3 is 14 residues. Germline CDR1 and CDR2: LGHDT and YNNKEL (reference sequence). The CDR3 region is CASSFRGSGNTIYF. CDR3 DNA: TGTGCCAGCAGCTTCCGAGGCTCTGGAAACACCATATATTTT.

The V gene is TRBV25-1, the J gene TRBJ1-1, with D possibly matching TRBD1 (5 bases). The germline gives CDR1 MGHDK, CDR2 SYGVNS. The CDR3 covers 15 residues. The V end was cut by 5 bases, the J end by 4 bases, with 17 bases between. The DNA for the CDR3 is TGTGCCAGCAGTCATACTGAGGGGAGTGGCACTGAAGCTTTCTTT. Encoded protein: CASSHTEGSGTEAFF.

This chain links TRBV7-4 with TRBJ2-5, with D perhaps assigned TRBD1 or TRBD2 (6 bases each). The CDR3 contains 22 residues. Germline V gene sequence: CDR1 SGHVT, CDR2 SQSDAQ. Trimming took off 5 bases at V and 2 bases at J, with 36 bases between the two ends. The CDR3 nucleotides are TGTGCCAGCAGCATTTTGGGGATGAGGAGGCTAGCGATCGGGGGCACACAAGAGACCCAGTACTTC. As protein: CASSILGMRRLAIGGTQETQYF. Supplemented by reference TRBV7-4 and TRBJ2-5, the full variable domain reads GAGVSQSPRYKVAKRGRDVALRCDSISGHVTLYWYRQTLGQGSEVLTYSQSDAQRDKSGRPSGRFSAERPERSVSTLKIQRTEQGDSAVYLCASSILGMRRLAIGGTQETQYFGPGTRLLVL.

V gene TRBV2 combines with J gene TRBJ1-5; D might be TRBD1 (5 bases). Germline V CDR1 and CDR2: SNHLY, FYNNEI. Deletions cut 5 bases from V and 1 base from J, with 12 bases between. The CDR3 contains 15 residues. The CDR3 loop is CASSPREGSNQPQHF. In DNA, the CDR3 is TGTGCCAGCAGTCCCAGGGAGGGAAGCAATCAGCCCCAGCATTTT.

The genes are TRBV5-4 and TRBJ2-2; tentatively, D is TRBD1 or TRBD2 (5 bases each). The length of the CDR3 is 15 residues. CDR1 is SGHNT, CDR2 YYREEE, per germline (reference sequence). V lost 1 base to trimming and J lost 4 bases, with 11 bases between them. The CDR3 region has the DNA TGTGCCAGCAGCTTGAGAGGGGCCGTCACCGGGGAGCTGTTTTTT. This translates into CASSLRGAVTGELFF.

This clone occurred a few times. The chain links TRBV2 to TRBJ2-7; possible D gene TRBD2, 6 bases. This CDR3 contains 15 residues. Trimming removed 7 bases from V and 3 bases from J, with 19 bases in between. In germline, CDR1 is SNHLY, CDR2 FYNNEI. DNA of the CDR3: TGTGCCAGCACCGGATCCGGGACTGGACTCTACGAGCAGTACTTC. As protein: CASTGSGTGLYEQYF. The full variable domain, with the rest looked up from reference TRBV2 and TRBJ2-7, is EPEVTQTPSHQVTQMGQEVILRCVPISNHLYFYWYRQILGQKVEFLVSFYNNEISEKSEIFDDQFSVERPDGSNFTLKIRSTKLEDSAMYFCASTGSGTGLYEQYFGPGTRLTVT.

V and J are TRBV5-4 and TRBJ1-1; the D gene is possibly TRBD1 (6 bases). V gave up 4 bases and J gave up 1 base, with 11 bases separating them. Germline loops: CDR1 SGHNT, CDR2 YYREEE (reference sequence). The CDR3 covers 14 residues. Here the CDR3 DNA reads TGTGCCAGCAGCGACGGACAGCCGAACACTGAAGCTTTCTTT. Its translation is CASSDGQPNTEAFF. Complete variable domain (other parts from reference TRBV5-4 and TRBJ1-1): ETGVTQSPTHLIKTRGQQVTLRCSSQSGHNTVSWYQQALGQGPQFIFQYYREEENGRGNFPPRFSGLQFPNYSSELNVNALELDDSALYLCASSDGQPNTEAFFGQGTRLTVV.

The V call is TRBV9, the J call TRBJ2-3, with D maybe TRBD1 (6 bases). V lost 2 bases, J lost 6 bases, and 19 bases lay in between. This CDR3 contains 16 residues. Germline lookup yields CDR1 SGDLS and CDR2 YYNGEE. CDR3 nucleotide sequence: TGTGCCAGCAGCGTCTCCCCAAGTCCGAGGGGGGATACGCAGTATTTT. Amino acid sequence: CASSVSPSPRGDTQYF.

V and J are TRBV12-3 or TRBV12-4 and TRBJ1-2; the D is unclear. This CDR3 has 12 residues. V was trimmed by 1 base and J by 8 bases, leaving 8 bases between them. The CDR3 nucleotides read TGTGCCAGCAGTTTAGAGAGGGAAGGCTACACCTTC. Its protein is CASSLEREGYTF.

V usage is TRBV6-5 and J usage is TRBJ1-2, with unresolved D. Trimming removed 8 bases from V and 0 bases from J, with 13 bases in between. Germline CDR1 reads MNHEY; CDR2 reads SVGAGI. The CDR3 length is 14 residues. CDR3 bases: TGTGCCAGCGCCAGTTGGGGTCCTAACTATGGCTACACCTTC. This encodes CASASWGPNYGYTF.

The V gene is TRBV19, the J gene TRBJ1-4; D remains unclear. CDR3 length: 15 amino acids. CDR1 and CDR2 from the germline V gene are LNHDA and SQIVND (reference sequence). V lost 1 base to trimming and J lost 7 bases, with 13 bases between them. Here the CDR3 reads CASSIGQYWAEKLFF. The CDR3 bases are TGTGCCAGTAGTATAGGGCAATATTGGGCTGAAAAACTGTTTTTT.

This chain uses TRBV9 with TRBJ1-2; D gene unclear. V lost 3 bases to trimming and J lost 4 bases, with 7 bases between them. The germline V gene has CDR1 SGDLS and CDR2 YYNGEE. The CDR3 loop spans 12 amino acids. The CDR3 region has the DNA TGTGCCAGCAGCGGCCCCCTCTATGGCTACACCTTC. Translating gives CASSGPLYGYTF.

The CDR3 nucleotides are TGCGCCAGCAGCCAAGATACGGGGACAAGCTATGGCTACACCTTC. Amino acid sequence: CASSQDTGTSYGYTF. V usage is TRBV4-1 and J usage is TRBJ1-2; perhaps TRBD1 as D (6 bases). This CDR3 has 15 residues. The V end was cut by 0 bases, the J end by 4 bases, with 12 bases between. Germline V lookup: CDR1 MGHRA, CDR2 YSYEKL.

The chain is built from TRBV11-2 and TRBJ1-2; tentatively, D is TRBD1 (6 bases). Germline-derived CDR1 and CDR2 are SGHAT and FQNNGV. V lost 3 bases, J lost 4 bases, and 15 bases lay in between. The CDR3 covers 15 residues. In DNA form, the CDR3 reads TGTGCCAGCAGCTTTACACAGGGCCCTACCTATGGCTACACCTTC. Its protein is CASSFTQGPTYGYTF.

The chain is built from TRBV5-5 and TRBJ1-2, with D hard to call. Trimming stripped 0 bases from V and 4 bases from J, with 10 bases between. This CDR3 contains 14 residues. The germline gives CDR1 SGHKS, CDR2 YYEKEE (reference sequence). The CDR3 bases are TGTGCCAGCAGCTTGGCTATGGCCAGCTATGGCTACACCTTC. It codes for CASSLAMASYGYTF.

This clone was picked up one time. This chain joins TRBV10-3 and TRBJ2-7, with 9 bases fitting TRBD1. With V trimmed by 11 bases and J by 5 bases, 7 bases remained unmatched. In germline, CDR1 is ENHRY, CDR2 SYGVKD. This CDR3 comprises 12 residues. The CDR3 sequence is CAVPGQGHEQYF. The CDR3 nucleotides read TGTGCCGTACCGGGACAGGGCCACGAGCAGTACTTC.

Here the CDR3 DNA reads TGCGCCAGCAGCTTGGCGGGACAGGGGTACACTGAAGCTTTCTTT. Its protein is CASSLAGQGYTEAFF. V usage is TRBV5-1 and J usage is TRBJ1-1; 10 bases align to TRBD1. The ends lost 0 bases at V and 3 bases at J; junction bases unmatched: 2. The length of the CDR3 is 15 residues. The germline CDR1 and CDR2 sequences are SGHRS and YFSETQ.

The chain combines TRBV4-1 with TRBJ1-3; D is ambiguous. Germline V lookup: CDR1 MGHRA, CDR2 YSYEKL. The CDR3 spans 15 residues. Trimming removed 3 bases at V and 4 bases at J, with 13 bases between. CDR3 sequence reads: CASSQGIRPGNTIYF. The CDR3 DNA follows: TGCGCCAGCAGCCAGGGGATAAGACCCGGAAACACCATATATTTT.

V gene TRBV19 combines with J gene TRBJ2-5; possibly TRBD1 for D (6 bases). There are 13 residues in the CDR3. From germline, CDR1 is LNHDA and CDR2 SQIVND (reference sequence). Trimming shortened V by 4 bases and J by 1 base, and 7 bases separated the two germline ends. The CDR3 DNA is TGTGCCAGTAGTACGGACAGCCAAGAGACCCAGTACTTC. This codes for CASSTDSQETQYF.

This clone was observed a single time. This chain links TRBV7-6 with TRBJ1-6; 12 bases align to TRBD1. Germline loops: CDR1 SGHVS, CDR2 FNYEAQ. The CDR3 totals 16 residues. The J segment lost 5 bases and the V segment lost 5 bases, leaving 4 bases of the junction unmatched. DNA of the CDR3: TGTGCCAGCAGCGGCGGGACAGGGGGCAATAATTCACCCCTCCACTTT. This codes for CASSGGTGGNNSPLHF.

The V and J genes are TRBV5-1 and TRBJ2-3; D is ambiguous. The V and J ends lost 0 bases and 4 bases respectively, with 6 bases between them. Germline CDR1 reads SGHRS; CDR2 reads YFSETQ. This CDR3 has 13 residues. CDR3 sequence: CASSLAMPDTQYF. Written as DNA, the CDR3 is TGCGCCAGCAGCTTGGCCATGCCAGATACGCAGTATTTT.

V and J are TRBV2 and TRBJ1-1; maybe TRBD1 (5 bases). There are 15 residues in the CDR3. CDR1 is SNHLY, CDR2 FYNNEI, per germline. Trimming shortened V by 8 bases and J by 4 bases, and 20 bases separated the two germline ends. The CDR3 here is CASLSWGEWGTEAFF. CDR3 bases: TGTGCCAGCTTGTCCTGGGGGGAATGGGGCACTGAAGCTTTCTTT.

The CDR3 sequence is CASSLVDTYGTDTQYF. In DNA, the CDR3 is TGTGCCAGCAGCTTAGTGGACACCTATGGGACAGATACGCAGTATTTT. The chain employs TRBV7-8 and TRBJ2-3; D possibly corresponds to TRBD1 (5 bases). V was clipped by 1 base and J by 3 bases, with 14 bases between them. This CDR3 contains 16 residues. The germline V gene encodes CDR1 SGHVS and CDR2 FQNEAQ.

The CDR3 sequence is CAISAEYSPTEAFF. In nucleotides, the CDR3 is TGTGCCATCAGTGCGGAGTATTCCCCCACTGAAGCTTTCTTT. The rearrangement joins TRBV10-3 to TRBJ1-1; no clear D. This CDR3 has 14 residues. Per the germline V gene, CDR1 is ENHRY and CDR2 is SYGVKD. The V gene lost 4 bases and the J gene lost 4 bases, with 13 bases spanning the gap.